This section outlines one TCR beta chain sequence together with its context. The CDR3 regions of TCR beta were amplified from RNA transcripts. The primer set for the first-round RT-PCR of the TCR CDR3 was HTBI. Via MiXCR, TCRdb re-called the multiplex PCR reads, giving one row per CDR3 protein. The sample lists 490,000 or so distinct CDR3 sequences, 15% to 20% occurring once. The data originate from a study of T cells in Graves' hyperthyroidism and ophthalmopathy. Study as a whole: Any treatment followed the collection of peripheral blood at initial diagnosis.

The V end was cut by 0 bases, the J end by 2 bases, with 4 bases between. The V gene's germline CDR1 is GTSNPN and CDR2 SVGIG (reference sequence). CDR3 length: 13 amino acids. Uncontrolled infection, other autoimmune disease, pregnancy and lactation each barred patients from inclusion. Clinical symptoms, serum thyroxine and TRAb, thyroid ultrasound and orbital computed tomography were used for the diagnoses. PBMCs were collected from an approximately 9.3 ml volume of fresh peripheral blood. This chain links TRBV30 with TRBJ2-2; D is unclear. The clonotype comes from a man aged 40-55 years with Graves' ophthalmopathy. The sequenced material came from blood. CDR3 nucleotide sequence: TGTGCCTGGAGTGTGCCCAACACCGGGGAGCTGTTTTTT. It yields the protein CAWSVPNTGELFF.